This TCR beta chain was sequenced during a study of read filtering for tumor transcriptome and immune sequencing. The overall study: Patients were 17 male and some 13 female, mean age approximately 70 years, range about 40 to 85. Revised staging placed roughly 8 patients in R-ISS I, 15 to 20 in II, over 5 in III. IR-seq gave about 4 to 10.27 million TCR reads per sample; RNA-seq gave 85 to 1273. Study-level findings and limits: The sorted CD138-negative fraction was a mixed bone marrow immune population, not purified T cells.

This CDR3 region has 13 residues. V lost 5 bases, J lost 7 bases, and 6 bases stayed unmatched. Germline-derived CDR1 and CDR2 are SGHTA and FQGTGA. Molecular barcoded adaptors covering alpha/delta and beta/gamma chains were used on approximately 440 ng RNA. TCRdb itself ran the reads through MiXCR, one entry per CDR3 protein. In the table there are 94,000 or so distinct CDR3 sequences, approximately 13% of which are singletons. This clonotype has a handful of counts. Its antigen remains unidentified. Source material: a population of CD138-negative cells sorted from bone marrow. The V and J genes are TRBV7-3 and TRBJ2-5; 8 nucleotides align to TRBD1. This sequence was found in a donor at least 40 years old with multiple myeloma. The CDR3 is CASSRGQGGTQYF. CDR3 sequence (DNA): TGTGCCAGCAGCCGTGGACAGGGAGGGACCCAGTACTTC.